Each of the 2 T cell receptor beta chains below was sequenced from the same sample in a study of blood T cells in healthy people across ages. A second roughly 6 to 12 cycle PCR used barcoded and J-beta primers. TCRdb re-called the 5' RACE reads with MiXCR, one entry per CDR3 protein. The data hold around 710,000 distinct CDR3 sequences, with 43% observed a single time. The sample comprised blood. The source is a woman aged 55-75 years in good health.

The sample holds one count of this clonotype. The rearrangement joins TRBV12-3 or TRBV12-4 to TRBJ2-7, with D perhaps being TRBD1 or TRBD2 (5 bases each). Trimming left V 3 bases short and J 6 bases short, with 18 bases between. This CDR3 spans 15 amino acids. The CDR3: CASSFQAGTSGEQYF. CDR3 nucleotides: TGTGCCAGCAGTTTTCAGGCAGGGACCTCTGGCGAGCAGTACTTC.

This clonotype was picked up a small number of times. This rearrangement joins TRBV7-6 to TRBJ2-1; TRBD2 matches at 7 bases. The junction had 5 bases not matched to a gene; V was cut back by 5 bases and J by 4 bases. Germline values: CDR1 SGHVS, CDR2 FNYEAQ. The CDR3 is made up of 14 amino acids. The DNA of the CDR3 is TGTGCCAGCAGCCCTGCGGGAGCTTACAATGAGCAGTTCTTC. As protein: CASSPAGAYNEQFF.